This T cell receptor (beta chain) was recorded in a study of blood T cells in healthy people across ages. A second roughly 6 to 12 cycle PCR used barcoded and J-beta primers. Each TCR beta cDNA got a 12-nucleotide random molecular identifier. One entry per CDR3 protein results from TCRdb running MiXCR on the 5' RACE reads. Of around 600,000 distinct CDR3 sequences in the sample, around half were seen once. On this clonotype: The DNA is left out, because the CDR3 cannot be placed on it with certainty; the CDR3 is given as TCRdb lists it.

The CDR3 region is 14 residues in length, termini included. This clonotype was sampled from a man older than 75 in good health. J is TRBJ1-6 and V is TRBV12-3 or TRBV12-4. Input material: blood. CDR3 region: CASSLRFGDSPLHF.